This entry describes one TCR beta chain. This sample stems from a study of molecular identifiers for immune sequencing clone quantification. Study summary: Replicates split RNA from around 20,000 or 100,000 naive CD8 cells five ways, and the researchers sequenced four portions.

Libraries from naive CD8 cells were generated from 20,000 to 1,000,000 sorted cells (with 10%, 30% or 50% RNA). V lost 1 base and J lost 8, with 9 bases in between. Germline V CDR1 and CDR2: SGHAT, FQNNGV. This CDR3 is 14 amino acids long. TCRdb passed the PCR reads through MiXCR, listing each CDR3 protein once. The sample lists fewer than 100,000 distinct CDR3 sequences; approximately 22% were seen once. The gene calls are TRBV11-2 and TRBJ1-6; D might be TRBD1 (5 bases). The sequencing input was naive CD8+ T cells from blood, with Jurkat cell RNA spiked in. As to subset: FACS-sorted CD8+CD4-CCR7+CD45RA+ naive T cells. This receptor was taken from a human donor in good health. Some libraries in this study had Jurkat cell RNA spiked in. CDR3 region: CASSLVGDDSPLHF. The CDR3 DNA sequence: TGTGCCAGCAGCTTAGTAGGGGATGATTCACCCCTCCACTTT.